This entry lists 29 T cell receptor beta chains sequenced from one sample in a study of low-dose radiotherapy and immunotherapy resistance in tumors. TRAV and TRBV primers primed cDNA for both TCRalpha and TCRbeta. Using a constant-region primer together with a V-primer adapter, TCRs were subjected to roughly 20 PCR cycles of amplification. MiXCR, run by TCRdb on the reads, gives a single entry per CDR3 protein. The sample comprises under 95,000 distinct CDR3 sequences, over 15% of which are singletons, and 2.8% rests with the top ten. Time point reported: before trial treatment. The sequencing used PBMCs, collected before treatment. Source of these receptors: a male donor with prostate cancer.

This clonotype was seen many times. This chain links TRBV29-1 with TRBJ2-7; D perhaps matches TRBD1 (6 bases). CDR3 length: 12 residues. V was pared by 4 bases and J by 3 bases, with 10 bases between. CDR1 SQVTM and CDR2 ANQGSEA come from the germline V gene. In DNA, the CDR3 is TGCAGCGTTGGGGGGCGCGGCTACGAGCAGTACTTC. This translates into CSVGGRGYEQYF.

This clonotype was detected many times. The V gene is TRBV19, the J gene TRBJ2-1; possibly TRBD1 or TRBD2 for D (7 bases each). The V gene lost 10 bases and the J gene lost 9 bases, with 19 bases spanning the gap. CDR1 is LNHDA and CDR2 is SQIVND in the germline V gene (reference sequence). The length of the CDR3 is 13 residues. The CDR3 spells CATRQGGVGEQFF. CDR3 bases: TGTGCCACCCGTCAGGGGGGGGTAGGTGAGCAGTTCTTC.

This clonotype was recorded many times. The chain uses TRBV2 and TRBJ2-7; D is possibly TRBD2 (6 bases). Germline V gives CDR1 SNHLY, CDR2 FYNNEI. This CDR3 is 14 amino acids long. The V end was cut by 10 bases, the J end by 4 bases, with 20 bases between. The chain's CDR3 is CATSKEGGQYEQYF. The CDR3, as DNA: TGTGCCACCTCAAAAGAGGGAGGCCAATACGAGCAGTACTTC.

This clonotype has at least ten counts. The V call is TRBV15, the J call TRBJ2-7; no clear D gene. V was pared by 1 base and J by 0 bases, with 7 bases between. Germline CDR1 is LNHNV and CDR2 is YYDKDF (reference sequence). The CDR3 is 14 amino acids. In nucleotides, the CDR3 is TGTGCCACCAGCAGAGCAACGGGCTCCTACGAGCAGTACTTC. Its protein product is CATSRATGSYEQYF.

This clonotype was recorded a few times. V is TRBV6-2 or TRBV6-3 and J is TRBJ2-4; D gene uncertain. CDR1 is MNHEY, CDR2 SVGEGT, per germline. The V gene lost 11 bases and the J gene lost 4 bases, with 15 bases spanning the gap. This CDR3 comprises 13 residues. This CDR3 reads CAAMTTNKNIQYF. The CDR3 region has the DNA TGTGCCGCGATGACAACTAATAAAAACATTCAGTACTTC.

This clonotype was counted at least ten times. The chain recombines TRBV19 with TRBJ2-1; TRBD1 aligns across 9 bases. V lost 7 bases to trimming and J lost 7 bases; unmatched junction nucleotides: 8. The CDR3 runs 14 residues. Germline assignment: CDR1 LNHDA and CDR2 SQIVND (reference sequence). The CDR3 sequence: CASTTQGAFNEQFF. The CDR3 nucleotides are TGTGCCAGTACCACACAGGGGGCGTTTAATGAGCAGTTCTTC.

V usage is TRBV11-3 and J usage is TRBJ2-4; D may match TRBD1 or TRBD2 (5 bases each). Gene TRBJ2-5 matches the end of the DNA better, so the J call may be wrong. CDR1 SGHNT and CDR2 YENEEA come from the germline V gene. The CDR3 runs 15 residues. CDR3 protein: CASSARDGERETQYF. For the CDR3, the DNA is TGTGCCAGCAGCGCCAGGGACGGTGAAAGAGAGACCCAGTACTTC.

This clonotype was counted many times. The rearrangement links TRBV11-3 to TRBJ2-1, with D possibly being TRBD1 or TRBD2 (7 bases each). The CDR3 has 17 amino acids. Trimming shortened V by 6 bases and J by 5 bases, and 23 bases separated the two germline ends. CDR1 is SGHNT, CDR2 YENEEA, per germline. The CDR3 nucleotides are TGTGCCAGCAGTCGAGTAGGGGGCGGGGGAGGCCACAATGAGCAGTTCTTC. Translating it yields CASSRVGGGGGHNEQFF.

This clonotype was recorded at least ten times. The genes are TRBV7-2 and TRBJ2-1, with D possibly TRBD2 on 5 matching bases. This CDR3 comprises 12 residues. The V gene lost 3 bases and the J gene lost 14 bases, with 14 bases spanning the gap. Germline CDR1 is SGHTA and CDR2 is FQGNSA. CDR3 coding DNA: TGTGCCAGCAGCTTCCGGGCCGGAGGTGAGTTCTTC. The encoded protein is CASSFRAGGEFF.

This clonotype has at least ten counts. The chain combines TRBV7-2 with TRBJ2-3; D gene ambiguous. The germline CDR1 and CDR2 sequences are SGHTA and FQGNSA. The CDR3 has 13 residues. V was pared by 5 bases and J by 6 bases, with 12 bases between. The chain's CDR3 is CASSLGRGDTQYF. The CDR3 DNA reads TGTGCCAGCAGCCTCGGACGCGGTGATACGCAGTATTTT.

This clonotype was observed at least ten times. The chain uses TRBV29-1 and TRBJ2-3, with TRBD1 matching 7 bases. CDR3 length equals 13 residues. Per the germline V gene, CDR1 is SQVTM and CDR2 is ANQGSEA. The junction had 3 bases not matched to a gene; V was cut back by 5 bases and J by 1 base. CDR3 DNA: TGCAGCGTTAAAGGACAGGGCACAGATACGCAGTATTTT. Protein sequence: CSVKGQGTDTQYF.

This clonotype showed up many times. CDR3 bases: TGTGCCAGCAGCTTTGTAGGCACGACAGATACGCAGTATTTT. Protein: CASSFVGTTDTQYF. This chain uses TRBV5-4 with TRBJ2-3; D not resolved. The germline V gene has CDR1 SGHNT and CDR2 YYREEE (reference sequence). V lost 2 bases, J lost 3 bases, and 10 bases lay in between. CDR3 length: 14 residues.

This clonotype was found many times. The gene calls are TRBV12-3 or TRBV12-4 and TRBJ1-2; perhaps TRBD1 as D (6 bases). The CDR3 is 13 amino acids. V was trimmed by 5 bases and J by 8 bases, leaving 15 bases between them. The CDR3 DNA follows: TGTGCCAGCAGTATTCGGACAGCAAGGGGCTACACCTTC. This translates into CASSIRTARGYTF.

On this clonotype itself: A clone one base away is much larger, so this may be a read error. The chain combines TRBV6-2 or TRBV6-3 with TRBJ2-1; D unresolved. The end of the DNA is better explained by TRBJ2-7, so the J call may be wrong. The CDR3 contains 14 residues. CDR1 MNHEY and CDR2 SVGEGT come from the germline V gene. The CDR3 bases are TGTGCCAGCCTTGGAGACGGATCCTACAATGAGCAGTACTTC. Translated, it gives CASLGDGSYNEQYF.

This clonotype was picked up many times. The rearrangement joins TRBV4-1 to TRBJ1-1; 7 bases map to TRBD1. V trimming: 4 bases; J trimming: 5 bases; junction bases outside the gene matches: 7. The CDR3 is made up of 14 amino acids. Germline V gives CDR1 MGHRA, CDR2 YSYEKL. The CDR3 loop reads CASSRQGWETEAFF. The DNA for the CDR3 is TGCGCCAGCAGCCGACAGGGCTGGGAGACTGAAGCTTTCTTT.

The chain recombines TRBV7-2 with TRBJ1-1; 11 positions match TRBD1. The CDR3 is 16 amino acids. V lost 4 bases, J lost 4 bases, and 8 bases stayed unmatched. Germline loops: CDR1 SGHTA, CDR2 FQGNSA. The CDR3 protein is CASSSWTGGARTEAFF. CDR3 in DNA: TGTGCCAGCAGCTCGTGGACAGGGGGCGCCCGCACTGAAGCTTTCTTT.

Concerning this clonotype itself: This sequence is one base from a far larger clone and is likely a read error. The gene calls are TRBV5-8 and TRBJ2-3, with D perhaps TRBD2 (5 bases). This CDR3 comprises 14 residues. Trimming cost V 4 bases and J 3 bases, with 12 bases left between them. The germline CDR1 and CDR2 sequences are SGHTS and YDEGEE. CDR3 amino acids: CASSRRGTTDTQYF. CDR3 DNA: TGTGCCAGCAGCCGTCGGGGAACAACAGATACGCAGTATTTT.

The sample holds many counts of this clonotype. The V call is TRBV7-2, the J call TRBJ2-7, with 7 bases that match TRBD2. Germline assignment: CDR1 SGHTA and CDR2 FQGNSA. The CDR3 extends over 15 amino acids. J lost 2 bases, V lost 1 base, and 5 bases had no gene match. The CDR3 protein is CASSLDGGYAYEQYF. CDR3 coding DNA: TGTGCCAGCAGCTTAGACGGGGGGTACGCCTACGAGCAGTACTTC.

The V and J genes are TRBV13 and TRBJ2-3; 11 bases map to TRBD2. J was trimmed by 3 bases and V by 5 bases; bases with no gene match: 10. The CDR3 consists of 17 residues. Germline CDR1 and CDR2: PRHDT and FYEKMQ (reference sequence). CDR3 region: CASSPPTSGGLTDTQYF. The CDR3 coding sequence is TGTGCCAGCAGCCCGCCTACTAGCGGGGGCCTGACAGATACGCAGTATTTT.

In its sample, this clonotype was seen many times. This chain uses TRBV5-6 with TRBJ2-7, with D unresolved. CDR3 length: 13 amino acids. Germline assignment: CDR1 SGHDT and CDR2 YYEEEE. Between the trimmed V and J ends, which lost 4 bases and 7 bases, there was a span of 15 bases. The CDR3 bases are TGTGCCAGCAGCCTTGTTCGAGGTGTTGAGCAGTACTTC. Translated: CASSLVRGVEQYF.

This clonotype has at least ten counts. The chain joins TRBV29-1 to TRBJ1-1; tentatively, D is TRBD1 (6 bases). Germline V gene lookup returns CDR1 SQVTM and CDR2 ANQGSEA. The CDR3 runs 18 residues. Trimming cost V 6 bases and J 5 bases, with 31 bases left between them. The CDR3 coding sequence is TGCAGCGTCCGACACTTACGCTCGGGAAGGGGAGGGGGAACTGAAGCTTTCTTT. It is translated as CSVRHLRSGRGGGTEAFF.

Details on this clonotype: A far bigger clonotype differs at one base, so this is likely a read error. The chain recombines TRBV6-1 with TRBJ1-6; 7 nucleotides line up with TRBD1. Germline-derived CDR1 and CDR2 are MNHNS and SASEGT. The CDR3 totals 15 residues. The CDR3 DNA sequence: TGTGTCACCCAACCGGGGACAGCAAATAATTCACCCCTCCACTTT. Its protein product is CVTQPGTANNSPLHF.

This clonotype was counted many times. This chain links TRBV7-9 with TRBJ2-3; TRBD1 agrees at 9 bases. There are 16 residues in the CDR3. The V and J ends lost 5 bases and 3 bases, in that order; junction bases with no gene match: 9. From germline, CDR1 is SEHNR and CDR2 FQNEAQ (reference sequence). CDR3 DNA sequence: TGTGCCAGCAGCGCCCCCGGGACAGGGCCTACAGATACGCAGTATTTT. This translates into CASSAPGTGPTDTQYF.

This clonotype occurred many times. The chain carries TRBV27 and TRBJ2-5; 11 bases agree with TRBD1. Germline CDR1 reads MNHEY; CDR2 reads SMNVEV (reference sequence). Trimming took 0 bases from V and 6 from J; bases not matched to a gene: 6. The CDR3 extends over 16 amino acids. The CDR3 is CASSLSWTGGLQTQYF. The DNA for the CDR3 is TGTGCCAGCAGTTTATCATGGACAGGGGGCTTGCAGACCCAGTACTTC.

This clonotype was seen only once. The gene calls are TRBV7-8 and TRBJ1-4; 9 bases fit TRBD1. V shed 7 bases and J 8 bases; nucleotides not matched to a gene: 8. The CDR3 is 14 residues long. The germline gives CDR1 SGHVS, CDR2 FQNEAQ. CDR3 protein: CASKLQGANEKLFF. In DNA, the CDR3 is TGTGCCAGCAAATTACAGGGGGCGAACGAAAAACTGTTTTTT.

This clonotype has a count of ten or more. The chain couples TRBV5-4 to TRBJ2-2, with TRBD1 matching 7 bases. The length of the CDR3 is 15 residues. With V trimmed by 3 bases and J by 0 bases, 2 bases remained unmatched. In germline, CDR1 is SGHNT, CDR2 YYREEE (reference sequence). CDR3 DNA: TGTGCCAGCAGCTCAGGACAGGCGAACACCGGGGAGCTGTTTTTT. This gives the protein CASSSGQANTGELFF.

About this clonotype itself: A much larger clone lies one base from this, so it may be a read error. The gene calls are TRBV14 and TRBJ2-5; D might be TRBD1 (5 bases). The CDR3 length is 13 residues. Germline values: CDR1 SGHDN, CDR2 FVKESK. The CDR3 coding sequence is TGTGCCAGCAGCCAATGGCAGGGCGAGACCCAGGACTTC. Translated: CASSQWQGETQDF. The full variable domain, completed using reference TRBV14 and TRBJ2-5, is EAGVTQFPSHSVIEKGQTVTLRCDPISGHDNLYWYRRVMGKEIKFLLHFVKESKQDESGMPNNRFLAERTGGTYSTLKVQPAELEDSGVYFCASSQWQGETQDFGPGTRLLVL.

At least ten counts were recorded for this clonotype. The chain carries TRBV19 and TRBJ2-2; the D gene could be TRBD1 or TRBD2 (5 bases each). The CDR3 is made up of 14 amino acids. Germline V gene data show CDR1 as LNHDA and CDR2 as SQIVND (reference sequence). V lost 7 bases and J lost 8, with 17 bases in between. Here the CDR3 DNA reads TGTGCCAGTATGCCCTCGGGGCCCAGTGGGGAGCTGTTTTTT. Its protein is CASMPSGPSGELFF. The variable domain in full, with the rest retrieved from reference TRBV19 and TRBJ2-2, is DGGITQSPKYLFRKEGQNVTLSCEQNLNHDAMYWYRQDPGQGLRLIYYSQIVNDFQKGDIAEGYSVSREKKESFPLTVTSAQKNPTAFYLCASMPSGPSGELFFGEGSRLTVL.

Ten or more counts support this clonotype. The chain employs TRBV5-4 and TRBJ1-2, with a weak D call TRBD1 (6 bases). Trimming took off 2 bases at V and 8 bases at J, with 10 bases between the two ends. CDR3 size: 12 residues. CDR1 and CDR2 from the germline V gene are SGHNT and YYREEE (reference sequence). CDR3 protein: CASSLGGFGYTF. CDR3 DNA sequence: TGTGCCAGCAGCTTAGGGGGATTCGGCTACACCTTC.